Following are 27 T cell receptor beta chains from one sample sequenced in a study of blood T cell repertoires in COVID-19. The repertoire was sequenced with immunoSEQ multiplex PCR; TCRdb's copy has only in-frame clones and lacks some. The top ten hold 7.5% to 10% of the sample, which has more than 85,000 clones, approximately 80% seen once. Specimen: peripheral blood. The receptors stem from an older woman with acute or convalescent COVID-19.

This chain uses TRBV5-1 with TRBJ2-2; D is perhaps TRBD2 (6 bases). Trimming removed 4 bases at V and 3 bases at J, with 10 bases between. The CDR3 is 14 residues long. Germline CDR1 is SGHRS and CDR2 is YFSETQ. CDR3 protein: CASSRPGDTGELFF. The CDR3 nucleotides read TGCGCCAGCAGCCGGCCGGGGGACACCGGGGAGCTGTTTTTT.

The genes are TRBV7-3 and TRBJ2-1; TRBD1 aligns across 7 bases. The CDR3 consists of 15 residues. With V trimmed by 3 bases and J by 5 bases, 7 bases remained unmatched. Germline assignment: CDR1 SGHTA and CDR2 FQGTGA. The CDR3 DNA follows: TGTGCCAGCAGCTTGATGGGACAGAACCACAATGAGCAGTTCTTC. This gives the protein CASSLMGQNHNEQFF.

With respect to this clone: This specimen includes other DNA sequences encoding the same CDR3. The V call is TRBV4-1, the J call TRBJ1-2; TRBD1 matches at 10 bases. This CDR3 is 16 amino acids long. V lost 0 bases, J lost 2 bases, and 3 bases stayed unmatched. Per the germline V gene, CDR1 is MGHRA and CDR2 is YSYEKL. The CDR3 region has the DNA TGCGCCAGCAGCCAAGAGGGGACAGGGGTGAACTATGGCTACACCTTC. Translating gives CASSQEGTGVNYGYTF.

J is TRBJ1-5 and V is TRBV6-5; a weak D match, TRBD1 (6 bases). The CDR3 is made up of 13 amino acids. V lost 6 bases, J lost 6 bases, and 12 bases lay in between. The germline V gene has CDR1 MNHEY and CDR2 SVGAGI. CDR3 sequence reads: CASRQGVGQPQHF. The CDR3 nucleotides read TGTGCCAGCAGACAGGGAGTGGGTCAGCCCCAGCATTTT.

The CDR3 nucleotides are TGCGCCAGCAGTAGCGAATTAGAGACCCAGTACTTC. It encodes CASSSELETQYF. The chain joins TRBV5-1 to TRBJ2-5; maybe TRBD2 (5 bases). Between the trimmed V and J ends, which lost 5 bases and 4 bases, there was a span of 9 bases. The CDR3 loop spans 12 amino acids. Germline CDR1 reads SGHRS; CDR2 reads YFSETQ. Drawing the rest from reference TRBV5-1 and TRBJ2-5, the complete variable domain is KAGVTQTPRYLIKTRGQQVTLSCSPISGHRSVSWYQQTPGQGLQFLFEYFSETQRNKGNFPGRFSGRQFSNSRSEMNVSTLELGDSALYLCASSSELETQYFGPGTRLLVL.

CDR3 bases: TGTGCCACCAGTGTATCCCCTAGGAGCGGGAGGGCGACAGATACGCAGTATTTT. Amino acid sequence: CATSVSPRSGRATDTQYF. The chain uses TRBV24-1 and TRBJ2-3, with TRBD2 identical over 10 bases. V dropped 5 bases and J dropped 3; count of bases not matched to a gene: 13. The CDR3 has 18 amino acids. Per germline, CDR1 KGHDR and CDR2 SFDVKD.

The J gene is TRBJ2-3, the V gene TRBV19, with D uncertain. V lost 5 bases and J lost 5, with 11 bases in between. Germline values: CDR1 LNHDA, CDR2 SQIVND (reference sequence). The CDR3 has 13 residues. The CDR3, as DNA: TGTGCCAGTAGTCGAGGTCCCAAAGATACGCAGTATTTT. It encodes CASSRGPKDTQYF.

The chain has TRBV5-4 and TRBJ1-1; TRBD1 aligns across 9 bases. CDR1 is SGHNT and CDR2 is YYREEE in the germline V gene (reference sequence). After removal of 0 bases from V and 4 bases from J, the junction contained 10 bases not matched to a gene. The CDR3 has 17 amino acids. The CDR3: CASSLGSRDRVGTEAFF. The CDR3 DNA is TGTGCCAGCAGCTTGGGGAGCCGGGACAGGGTCGGCACTGAAGCTTTCTTT.

This chain connects TRBV9 to TRBJ1-4, with 7 bases lining up with TRBD1. Germline V CDR1 and CDR2: SGDLS, YYNGEE. The CDR3 spans 17 residues. J lost 0 bases, V lost 2 bases, and 7 bases had no gene match. The CDR3 region is CASSVRQGLATNEKLFF. CDR3 in DNA: TGTGCCAGCAGCGTTCGACAGGGTCTCGCAACTAATGAAAAACTGTTTTTT.

This clone was counted once. The genes are TRBV12-5 and TRBJ1-5, with TRBD1 identical over 10 bases. This CDR3 comprises 16 residues. Trimming at V came to 3 bases and at J to 7 bases, leaving 9 bases not matched to a gene. Germline V gene sequence: CDR1 LGHNT, CDR2 FRNRAP. The CDR3: CASGLWDRGWGQPQHF. Here the CDR3 DNA reads TGTGCTAGTGGTTTATGGGACAGGGGATGGGGACAGCCCCAGCATTTT.

The chain's CDR3 is CASSVGGADTEAFF. CDR3 coding DNA: TGCGCCAGCAGTGTTGGAGGGGCGGACACTGAAGCTTTCTTT. This chain connects TRBV10-2 to TRBJ1-1, with a possible D match to TRBD1 (5 bases). The germline V and J ends were trimmed by 4 bases and 3 bases, with 12 bases remaining between them. The CDR3 runs to 14 residues. From germline, CDR1 is WSHSY and CDR2 SAAADI.

The chain recombines TRBV5-4 with TRBJ2-7; TRBD1 is a possible D gene (5 bases). CDR1 and CDR2 (germline): SGHNT, YYREEE (reference sequence). V dropped 0 bases and J dropped 2 bases, with 9 bases sitting between them. The CDR3 is made up of 14 amino acids. CDR3 in amino acids: CASSLADSPYEQYF. Written as DNA, the CDR3 is TGTGCCAGCAGCTTGGCCGACAGCCCCTACGAGCAGTACTTC.

This chain links TRBV28 with TRBJ1-2; D gene unclear. From germline, CDR1 is MDHEN and CDR2 SYDVKM. Trimming took off 3 bases at V and 8 bases at J, with 16 bases between the two ends. The CDR3 consists of 14 residues. CDR3 in amino acids: CASSFSQPGSGYTF. The CDR3 coding sequence is TGTGCCAGCAGTTTCAGTCAGCCGGGGTCCGGCTACACCTTC.

The J gene is TRBJ1-4, the V gene TRBV10-3, with 8 bases aligning to TRBD1. Per germline, CDR1 ENHRY and CDR2 SYGVKD. V trimming: 8 bases; J trimming: 5 bases; junction bases outside the gene matches: 4. This CDR3 is built from 13 residues. CDR3 sequence reads: CAIGDRTNEKLFF. The CDR3, as DNA: TGTGCCATCGGGGACAGGACGAATGAAAAACTGTTTTTT.

The rearrangement uses TRBV6-5 and TRBJ2-7; TRBD1 might be the D (6 bases). This CDR3 has 15 residues. V was shortened by 5 bases and J by 0 bases, with 14 bases between the two germline ends. In germline, CDR1 is MNHEY, CDR2 SVGAGI. The CDR3 reads CASSITDRTSYEQYF. The CDR3, as DNA: TGTGCCAGCAGTATAACCGACAGGACCTCCTACGAGCAGTACTTC.

The chain uses TRBV28 and TRBJ2-3, with D hard to call. The CDR3 contains 15 residues. V dropped 6 bases and J dropped 0 bases, with 13 bases sitting between them. CDR1 is MDHEN and CDR2 is SYDVKM in the germline V gene. CDR3 sequence (DNA): TGTGCCAGCAGGCGACAAGGCAGTAGCACAGATACGCAGTATTTT. Protein product: CASRRQGSSTDTQYF.

A single count supports this clone. The genes are TRBV7-2 and TRBJ2-1; maybe TRBD1 (6 bases). The CDR3 sequence is 14 residues long. Trimming shortened V by 2 bases and J by 7 bases, and 12 bases separated the two germline ends. Germline V gene lookup returns CDR1 SGHTA and CDR2 FQGNSA. The CDR3: CASSLNGQGNEQFF. CDR3 in DNA: TGTGCCAGCAGCTTAAACGGGCAGGGGAATGAGCAGTTCTTC.

This rearrangement joins TRBV3-1 (or the pseudogene TRBV3-2) to TRBJ2-2; TRBD1 agrees at 9 bases. The CDR3 is made up of 15 amino acids. J was trimmed by 8 bases and V by 1 base; bases with no gene match: 5. CDR1 and CDR2 (germline): LGHDT, YNNKEL (reference sequence). The CDR3 reads CASSQVTGGGGELFF. The CDR3 DNA reads as TGTGCCAGCAGCCAAGTTACAGGGGGCGGAGGGGAGCTGTTTTTT.

This clone was counted a few times. This chain connects TRBV27 to TRBJ2-7; 8 nucleotides line up with TRBD1. CDR3 length: 15 amino acids. Germline assignment: CDR1 MNHEY and CDR2 SMNVEV (reference sequence). The J segment lost 4 bases and the V segment lost 5 bases, leaving 10 bases of the junction unmatched. CDR3 protein: CASSPGTGSGYEQYF. DNA of the CDR3: TGTGCCAGCAGTCCTGGGACAGGCAGTGGTTACGAGCAGTACTTC.

This sequence joins TRBV29-1 and TRBJ1-4, with TRBD1 identical over 7 bases. With 7 bases clipped from V and 3 bases from J, the junction kept 5 bases outside the gene matches. Germline CDR1 is SQVTM and CDR2 is ANQGSEA. The CDR3 is made up of 13 amino acids. The CDR3 DNA is TGCAGCGGCCAGGGGGGATCTAATGAAAAACTGTTTTTT. This sequence encodes CSGQGGSNEKLFF. The complete variable domain, with remaining parts taken from reference TRBV29-1 and TRBJ1-4, reads SAVISQKPSRDICQRGTSLTIQCQVDSQVTMMFWYRQQPGQSLTLIATANQGSEATYESGFVIDKFPISRPNLTFSTLTVSNMSPEDSSIYLCSGQGGSNEKLFFGSGTQLSVL.

The chain has TRBV18 and TRBJ2-6, with D perhaps TRBD1 (5 bases). V was clipped by 3 bases and J by 0 bases, with 9 bases between them. Germline V gives CDR1 KGHSH, CDR2 LQKENI. This CDR3 spans 16 amino acids. The CDR3 loop reads CASSPRGSSGANVLTF. The CDR3 DNA follows: TGTGCCAGCTCACCTAGGGGCAGCTCTGGGGCCAACGTCCTGACTTTC.

This clone has just a few counts. This chain joins TRBV2 and TRBJ2-4, with 7 bases fitting TRBD2. V lost 5 bases to trimming and J lost 0 bases; unmatched junction nucleotides: 7. There are 16 residues in the CDR3. Germline values: CDR1 SNHLY, CDR2 FYNNEI. The CDR3 nucleotides read TGTGCCAGCAGTCGCGGGGGAGGGGAAGCCAAAAACATTCAGTACTTC. Translating gives CASSRGGGEAKNIQYF.

J is TRBJ1-6 and V is TRBV27, with 8 bases matching TRBD1. In germline, CDR1 is MNHEY, CDR2 SMNVEV (reference sequence). This CDR3 spans 14 amino acids. V was clipped by 5 bases and J by 6 bases; unmatched bases: 3. The CDR3: CASSIDRGNSPLHF. The CDR3 DNA follows: TGTGCCAGCAGTATCGACAGGGGTAATTCACCCCTCCACTTT.

The chain is built from TRBV28 and TRBJ1-5; 12 bases are a match to TRBD1. The CDR3 consists of 17 residues. The germline V gene has CDR1 MDHEN and CDR2 SYDVKM. The ends lost 4 bases at V and 5 bases at J; junction bases unmatched: 9. In nucleotides, the CDR3 is TGTGCCAGCAGTTCCCTTTCGGGACAGGGGGCCGATCAGCCCCAGCATTTT. Translated, it gives CASSSLSGQGADQPQHF.

The gene calls are TRBV7-2 and TRBJ2-1; perhaps TRBD2 as D (6 bases). Germline CDR1 is SGHTA and CDR2 is FQGNSA. CDR3 length: 15 amino acids. Trimming removed 7 bases at V and 7 bases at J, with 20 bases between. The CDR3 spells CASTGHGSRANEQFF. The DNA for the CDR3 is TGTGCCAGCACCGGCCACGGGAGCCGTGCTAATGAGCAGTTCTTC.

This chain's CDR3 is CASSPPTGQSGANVLTF. CDR3 nucleotides: TGTGCCAGCTCACCACCGACCGGACAGTCTGGGGCCAACGTCCTGACTTTC. This chain connects TRBV18 to TRBJ2-6; TRBD1 might be the D (6 bases). Trimming took 0 bases from V and 1 from J, leaving 10 bases between them. The CDR3 has 17 amino acids. In germline, CDR1 is KGHSH, CDR2 LQKENI.

This rearrangement joins TRBV30 to TRBJ1-1; 7 nucleotides line up with TRBD1. The length of the CDR3 is 14 residues. J lost 1 base, V lost 2 bases, and 4 bases had no gene match. In germline, CDR1 is GTSNPN, CDR2 SVGIG (reference sequence). CDR3 sequence (DNA): TGTGCCTGGAGTCCGGGACAGCCGAACACTGAAGCTTTCTTT. Translated: CAWSPGQPNTEAFF. The full variable domain, in which reference TRBV30 and TRBJ1-1 provide the parts outside the CDR3, is SQTIHQWPATLVQPVGSPLSLECTVEGTSNPNLYWYRQAAGRGLQLLFYSVGIGQISSEVPQNLSASRPQDRQFILSSKKLLLSDSGFYLCAWSPGQPNTEAFFGQGTRLTVV.